This TCR beta chain is from a study of vaccination and CD4 T cells after COVID-19 (dated by TCRdb to 2021 to 2024). About the investigation overall: SARS-CoV-2 positivity had been established in the convalescent patients by nasal swab PCR, and mild disease was recorded in roughly 10 of these patients and severe disease in one. Control cultures used a CEFX viral epitope pool as positive control, an HIV-1 Nef peptide pool as negative control, or no peptide. Overlapping spike peptide pools from SARS-CoV-2 and from the common cold coronaviruses HCoV-NL63, HCoV-OC43 and HCoV-229E were used as culture stimuli. Post-vaccine blood samples were obtained a median of around 74 days after the second vaccine dose, with a range of roughly 13 to 250 days. Each participant got two doses of either the Pfizer-BioNTech BNT162b2 vaccine (n=8) or the Moderna mRNA-1273 vaccine (n=2). In roughly 11 COVID-19 convalescent patients and several infection-naive healthy vaccine recipients, the spike-specific CD4+ TCR repertoire before mRNA vaccination was compared with the repertoire after mRNA vaccination. Post-COVID blood samples were collected from convalescent patients a median of about 92 days after diagnosis, with a range of roughly 30 to 161 days. The convalescent cohort comprised six males and four females, including two Hispanic individuals, seven Caucasians, two Asians and one multiracial person. The study at large found these results: The median count of SARS-CoV-2-reactive clonotypes went up from 20 to 25 after infection to a few dozen after vaccination, although the change was not significant. The number of convalescent patients in the study was relatively small, and the study did not examine early timepoints following natural infection. Nearly all vaccine-specific clones in convalescent patients (304 of 307) were mono-reactive for SARS-CoV-2 spike rather than cross-reactive with common cold coronaviruses. Among convalescent patients, a median roughly 90% of the SARS-CoV-2-reactive clones seen after vaccination appeared only after vaccination, which suggests priming specific to the vaccine.

Its CDR3 holds 16 amino acids, cysteine through phenylalanine. Only the CDR3 DNA stays, 48 bases, in frame from base 1. V and J lose 6 bases and 3 bases, and a span of 20 bases separates them. The germline V gene provides CDR1 MNHEY and CDR2 SVGEGT. This clonotype was detected a few times. What this receptor recognizes is not known. The sample holds no much larger clone one base away, and base qualities are not on file. The library relied on PCR. DNA from cultured CD4+ T cells underwent TCR sequencing with the Oncomine TCR Beta short-read assay at the Johns Hopkins FTIC core. The QIAamp micro DNA kit was used to extract genomic DNA from the cultured CD4+ T cells. The Oncomine TCR Beta libraries from cultured CD4+ T cells were pooled using unique dual indexes and then sequenced on an Illumina iSeq 100. In the original analysis: Non-productive sequences were removed, and CDR3s that did not start with C, did not end with F or W, or were shorter than 7 amino acids were discarded. Antigen-specific clonotypes were identified with the MANAFEST web application by comparing peptide-stimulated wells with reference and other culture wells. An FDR below 0.05, an odds ratio above 5, and a productive frequency above 0.1% in at least two of three replicate wells were required for clones to be considered positive. A clonotype counted as cross-reactive if it showed significant expansion both in the SARS-CoV-2 spike wells and in at least one common cold coronavirus spike condition. CDR3 homology was assessed with Levenshtein distances (stringdist) and unrooted phylogenetic trees (ape) in R version 3.6.1. In TCRdb, the public reads were trimmed at Q25 with fastp and aligned with MiXCR, with productive beta chains retained. Each entry merges the rows of one CDR3 protein and shows their most common DNA and genes. None of the V and J calls come from the authors' own analysis; TCRdb made them. The sample contains about 15,000 distinct CDR3 sequences, around 42% of them found a single time. The ten largest clones take up about a fifth of the sample.

Reading the label with the study, this specimen's treatment or condition is: approximately 11-day PBMC culture with coronavirus spike peptide pools or control peptides (ViraFEST assay). The ViraFEST assay was used in the study, in which antigen-specific T cells were expanded with peptide pools and expanded clonotypes were subsequently identified by TCR sequencing. The convalescent patients' positive SARS-CoV-2 PCR tests fell between March and December 2020, which was before the Alpha, Beta and Delta variants emerged in the United States. Each well held under 2.5 million PBMCs cultured in IMDM containing about 5% human AB serum and around 10 IU/ml IL-2, with about 10 ug/ml peptide pools added. On days 3 and 7, half of the culture medium was replaced with fresh IL-2-containing medium. Once the cells had been in culture for ten to eleven days, the EasySep CD4+ T cell isolation kit was used to isolate CD4+ T cells by negative selection. Ficoll-Paque Plus gradient centrifugation was used to isolate PBMCs from whole blood, and the isolated PBMCs were then either used fresh or cryopreserved at -140C. Culture conditions were generally each tested in triplicate wells.

The sequence joins TRBV6-2 or TRBV6-3 to TRBJ1-1, and the D gene may be TRBD1, 5 bases matching. This sequence was found in a human donor who had recovered from COVID-19. This specimen was CD4+ T cells from blood, cultured in vitro, taken before SARS-CoV-2 vaccination. CDR3 region: CASRRQSGQMYTEAFF. The DNA sequence follows: TGTGCCAGCAGGCGCCAATCGGGGCAGATGTACACTGAAGCTTTCTTT.